This TCR beta chain was profiled in a study of blood T cell repertoires in COVID-19. Study-level background: Samples came from the United States, Italy and Spain, spanning acute and convalescent COVID-19. Sources were T cells, B-cell-depleted T cells, or PBMCs; the material itself was cDNA or gDNA.

In the original analysis: How many nucleated cells were present was estimated from reference gene primer amplification. Some clones are missing from TCRdb's copy, which holds only in-frame ones; the method was immunoSEQ multiplex PCR. V and J calls and clone size are as listed in that table; D and trimming were resolved from the DNA. The table includes some 270,000 clones, approximately 85% detected once. Germline V gene lookup returns CDR1 MNHEY and CDR2 SMNVEV (reference sequence). The CDR3 runs to 15 residues. Trimming cost V 0 bases and J 10 bases, with 15 bases left between them. The rearrangement uses TRBV27 and TRBJ1-4; D is uncertain. This receptor was obtained from a woman in her 70s with acute or convalescent COVID-19. The material sequenced was peripheral blood. The CDR3, as DNA: TGTGCCAGCAGTTTATCGCCGACAACACGCCGAAAACTGTTTTTT. Translating it yields CASSLSPTTRRKLFF.